This entry concerns a single T cell receptor (beta chain). The PCR contained 60 Vbeta and 13 Jbeta primers. Sequenced by immunoSEQ multiplex PCR; TCRdb stores in-frame clones only, minus some. The profile shows fewer than 85,000 clones, more than 60% of them singletons. These data are taken from a study of cytomegalovirus exposure and HLA in healthy donors. The overall study: Out of 150 million to 200 million T cells, an earlier analysis found some 110 million unique TCR beta sequences in total.

Losses at the gene ends were 6 bases for V and 3 bases for J; bases not matched to a gene: 4. There are 14 residues in the CDR3. CDR1 MNHEY and CDR2 SVGAGI come from the germline V gene. The TCR sequence derives from a male donor in good health and CMV-seropositive. The V call is TRBV6-5, the J call TRBJ2-7; 11 bases agree with TRBD2. The sample consisted of PBMCs. This CDR3 is CASRRLAGSYEQYF. The CDR3, as DNA: TGTGCCAGCAGAAGACTAGCGGGAAGCTACGAGCAGTACTTC.